The following is a T cell receptor (beta chain) sequence with its context. It lacks a known antigen. No much larger clonotype is one base removed from it; base qualities were not supplied. The entry originates in a study of cytomegalovirus exposure and HLA in healthy donors (dated by TCRdb to about 2017). Study-level background: In an earlier analysis of under 600 of the donors, approximately 300 Gb of sequence data and 117 million unique TCR beta sequences from about 190 million T cells were reported. Roughly five DR-DQ haplotypes were handled as single units for association and clustering, since linkage in the cohort was strong. High-throughput TCR immunosequencing, statistical association of individual TCRs with disease status, and machine learning were combined to predict cytomegalovirus infection status. About 280 gigabases of sequencing data and around 88 million unique TCR sequences made up an early release that covered 500 to 650 HLA-typed donors. The number of typed donors differed by locus: roughly 629-630 for A, B, C, DRB1 and DQB1; some 500 for DQA1; 606 for DPA1; and roughly 490 for DPB1. Every repertoire in the discovery cohort had been generated on one and the same sequencing platform. Among about 360 genotyped donors of the cohort, an average of approximately 240,000 unique TCR beta nucleotide sequences were sequenced per donor, 15% to 20% of them non-productive. In addition to the first cohort of approximately 650 subjects, a separate validation cohort of 130 or so different subjects was used. The genetic ancestry cluster associated with self-reported Caucasian donors included 70% to 85% of the 300 to 400 genotyped donors. Genome-wide SNP genotypes for about three fifths of the 666 donors were used in a later genetic analysis, which treated that subset as a discovery cohort. A later analysis re-analyzed previously published TCR beta repertoires from 666 donors and added high-resolution HLA genotyping to study TCR occurrence patterns. An earlier analysis of 500 to 750 of the donors applied high-throughput TCR beta sequencing to assess whether each TCR beta V gene segment acted as functional or pseudogenic. Rather than drawing on any new phenotypic data, the later analysis identified candidate immune exposures from TCR beta sequences and the way those sequences occurred across donors. Donor age, sex, ethnicity and CMV serostatus were collected together with the repertoire data. The study profiled the T cell repertoires of 666 subjects by immunosequencing and related them to cytomegalovirus serostatus. The aim of the study was to test whether cataloging public T cell receptors could identify signatures of past pathogen exposure. HLA typing included class I and class II loci at four-digit resolution.

Libraries were prepared through the immunoSEQ multiplex PCR assay. The multiplex PCR relied on a mix of 60 forward primers for TCR Vbeta segments and 13 reverse primers for TCR Jbeta segments. The CDR3 region of rearranged TCR beta genes was amplified from genomic DNA by a multiplex PCR assay. The amplified TCR beta libraries were sequenced on the Illumina HiSeq System as 87-base-pair reads. Per the authors' processing: Across the 500 to 850 repertoires, a later analysis counted roughly 77 million unique TCR beta chains, about 10 million of which were shared by at least two donors. Raw reads were error-corrected and collapsed into unique sequences with a nearest-neighbor algorithm that merged closely related sequences to remove PCR and sequencing errors. V, D and J gene segments were assigned by aligning CDR3 sequences to IMGT reference sequences. For a sequence to be retained, a match of at least six nucleotides to both a V gene segment and a J gene segment was required. Rearrangements were called productive when the CDR3 lacked stop codons and stayed in frame with V and J; all others were non-productive. Following IMGT convention, CDR3 was defined as the stretch from the second conserved V-encoded cysteine to the conserved J-encoded phenylalanine. The earlier analysis of about 560 of the donors excluded any sequence lacking an unambiguous match to a single V gene segment. An earlier analysis of approximately 590 of the donors called V segments functional above 56.7% productive rearrangements and segregating when the between-donor standard deviation exceeded 5%. A statistical classification framework was built to diagnose cytomegalovirus status from the catalog of TCR beta chain sequences. In a later analysis, V and J genes were assigned by comparing TCR nucleotide sequences against IMGT/GENE-DB human TR gene sequences. A later analysis assigned CDR3 sequences and most-parsimonious VDJ recombination scenarios with the TCRdist pipeline. In a later analysis, each TCR beta chain was defined by its CDR3 amino acid sequence together with its V-gene family, and reads lacking a unique V-gene family were excluded. A later analysis removed roughly 590 highly shared, low-generation-probability nucleotide sequences to deal with suspected cross-contamination and a sequencing artifact. A later analysis calculated a clonal expansion index for each public chain from normalized within-repertoire ranks of inferred template counts. In a later analysis, generation probabilities were computed using a VDJ recombination model fitted to out-of-frame rearrangements, and the results were checked against IGoR. A later analysis scored TCR-TCR, TCR-HLA and TCR-CMV co-occurrence with hypergeometric tests, applying a repertoire-size bias correction to TCR pairs. False discovery rates were estimated in a later analysis by permuting HLA or CMV assignments 20 times. A later analysis grouped co-occurring TCRs with DBSCAN, adding TCRdist sequence similarity when clustering within HLA-allele-positive subsets. Repertoires with fewer than 30,000 or more than 120,000 public chains were left out of co-occurrence clustering, as were five repertoires with anomalous nucleotide sharing. Drawn from immuneACCESS, this table holds only the in-frame rearrangements with V and J called that TCRdb kept. Clones are partly lost; checked studies trace under half to an unresolved V gene and leave the rest unexplained. V, J and clone size reflect that table, while D and trimming were determined from the DNA. For this sample there are around 190,000 clones; around 75% appear just once. The top ten clonotypes cover around 1.5% of the sample.

Trimming removed 5 bases from V and 4 bases from J; the gene matches leave 4 bases unexplained. The CDR1 and CDR2 encoded by the germline V gene (reference sequence) are SEHNR and FQNEAQ. Counted from cysteine to phenylalanine, this CDR3 has 14 amino acids. The only DNA kept is the CDR3, 42 bases in frame from the first base. The cohort consisted of fewer than 700 healthy bone marrow donors. All cohort members were sampled while nominally healthy, although unrecorded immune exposures were likely present. The donor was CMV seronegative and was included in the group of around 320 seronegative cohort members. Each donor provided a peripheral blood sample, and peripheral blood mononuclear cells were used for TCR beta sequencing. The Qiagen DNeasy Blood Extraction Kit was used to extract genomic DNA from the blood cell samples. Results the study describes overall, beyond this receptor: Some IMGT-functional V segments, including TRBV6-2 and TRBV6-3, could not be distinguished by the 87-base-pair reads and were therefore excluded. Compared with equally common non-associated chains, HLA-associated TCR beta chains in a later analysis were more clonally expanded and had lower generation probabilities. In a later analysis, the rate of TCR association differed among HLA loci, with DRB1 alleles having the most associated TCRs and HLA-C alleles having the fewest. The classifier was reported to diagnose cytomegalovirus status with high specificity and sensitivity in both the original cohort and the validation cohort. An earlier analysis of roughly 570 of the donors showed that most TCR beta V segments appeared in productive rearrangements either about 87% or about 30% of the time, which broadly matched IMGT annotations. A later genetic analysis associated a missense DCLRE1C variant with V-gene and J-gene trimming of TCR beta chains, and an independent cohort replicated the association. In this cohort, only TCR beta chains were sequenced, and detectable features were limited by the absence of alpha or paired-chain data. Most CMV-associated TCR beta chains appeared to be HLA-restricted in a later analysis, and the HLA associations seemed to be driven largely by CMV exposure. In a later genetic analysis, fewer N-insertions in productive TCRs were reported among donors in an Asian-associated ancestry cluster than the approximately 670-donor mean. A few of the identified cytomegalovirus-associated TCR beta chains were confirmed in vitro to be specific for cytomegalovirus antigens. The authors suggested that the approach could potentially be generalized to other disease states and immunological phenotypes. Assigning TCR associations to individual alleles was difficult when HLA alleles, especially DR and DQ, strongly co-occurred. At a false discovery rate of 0.05, a later analysis linked 15,000 to 20,000 TCR beta sequences to specific HLA alleles. A further reported finding was that TCR beta sequences accurately predicted the HLA-A and HLA-B alleles for most subjects in the first cohort. For the cohort, immune exposure information was limited to CMV serostatus. Most TCR sequences were seen in very few donors, while some public TCRs were found in many individuals. HLA typing was unavailable for some donors at each locus, so association tests used only the typed subset. A later analysis reported that several top co-occurrence clusters appeared linked to parvovirus B19, influenza, CMV and Epstein-Barr virus. A total of 150 or so TCR beta chains were listed by the study as associated with cytomegalovirus. A group of highly shared sequence variants was considered likely to be a technical artifact of the sequencing pipeline. The earlier analysis of fewer than 750 of the donors excluded approximately 17 rarely observed V segments, including chromosome 9 orphons, because counts were too low. Presence/absence analyses assumed roughly uniform sequencing depth across donors, an assumption that may not hold. Linkage disequilibrium might explain the correlated functional status among segregating V segments, but an unknown experimental factor could not be ruled out.

The sequence joins TRBV7-9 to TRBJ2-3, with 9 bases matching TRBD2. The sequenced sample consisted of PBMCs. The clonotype originates from a woman aged 50 to 60 in good health and CMV-seronegative. The DNA sequence is given as TGTGCCAGCAGCCTTAGCGGGAGATCAGATACGCAGTATTTT. Its product reads: CASSLSGRSDTQYF.